A single sample gave rise to the 30 T cell receptor beta chains below, sequenced in a study of cytomegalovirus exposure and HLA in healthy donors. Primers included in the PCR were 60 Vbeta and 13 Jbeta primers. Sequencing was performed with immunoSEQ multiplex PCR; in TCRdb, only in-frame clones are kept and a portion is missing. The data show 60,000 to 100,000 clones, and the top ten clones hold approximately 4.3%. Specimen: PBMCs. The receptor set was obtained from a man aged 30 to 39 in good health and CMV-seronegative.

V gene TRBV5-4 combines with J gene TRBJ2-1; 7 bases match TRBD1. V lost 0 bases, J lost 3 bases, and 3 bases stayed unmatched. The CDR3 spans 15 residues. CDR1 SGHNT and CDR2 YYREEE come from the germline V gene (reference sequence). CDR3 sequence: CASSLGTGYYNEQFF. CDR3 DNA sequence: TGTGCCAGCAGCTTGGGGACAGGTTACTACAATGAGCAGTTCTTC.

The genes are TRBV6-6 and TRBJ2-2; 10 nucleotides line up with TRBD2. Trimming cost V 4 bases and J 6 bases; bases outside gene matches: 8. Germline V gene lookup returns CDR1 MNHNY and CDR2 SVGAGI (reference sequence). The CDR3 sequence is 16 residues long. In DNA form, the CDR3 reads TGTGCCAGCAGTTCCCCCACTAGCGGGGAGCCCGGGGAGCTGTTTTTT. Translation gives CASSSPTSGEPGELFF.

The V call is TRBV9, the J call TRBJ1-4; D remains ambiguous. Trimming stripped 0 bases from V and 3 bases from J, with 12 bases between. In germline, CDR1 is SGDLS, CDR2 YYNGEE. There are 16 residues in the CDR3. The CDR3 loop reads CASSVATGVPNEKLFF. The CDR3 DNA follows: TGTGCCAGCAGCGTAGCTACCGGGGTACCTAATGAAAAACTGTTTTTT.

The rearrangement joins TRBV5-5 to TRBJ2-7; TRBD1 is a possible D gene (5 bases). V lost 4 bases to trimming and J lost 0 bases, with 17 bases between them. CDR1 SGHKS and CDR2 YYEKEE come from the germline V gene (reference sequence). The CDR3 contains 16 residues. The CDR3 loop reads CASSQVGRAFSYEQYF. In DNA form, the CDR3 reads TGTGCCAGCAGCCAGGTGGGCAGGGCCTTCTCCTACGAGCAGTACTTC.

This sequence joins TRBV5-8 and TRBJ2-1; the match to TRBD2 covers 11 bases. CDR1 and CDR2 (germline): SGHTS, YDEGEE. The V segment lost 4 bases and the J segment 8 bases; nucleotides outside the gene matches: 11. This CDR3 region has 16 residues. The CDR3 DNA reads TGTGCCAGCAGCCCTTGGGGGACTAGCGGTCTGCATGAGCAGTTCTTC. Protein: CASSPWGTSGLHEQFF.

The J gene is TRBJ2-5, the V gene TRBV7-9; 11 bases line up with TRBD1. Trimming removed 5 bases from V and 1 base from J; junction bases left unmatched: 6. The germline gives CDR1 SEHNR, CDR2 FQNEAQ (reference sequence). CDR3 size: 16 residues. Here the CDR3 DNA reads TGTGCCAGCAGCCTACCCGGGACAGGGGGCCAAGAGACCCAGTACTTC. As protein: CASSLPGTGGQETQYF.

The rearrangement links TRBV9 to TRBJ2-7, with 7 bases lining up with TRBD1. This CDR3 has 15 amino acids. Germline V lookup: CDR1 SGDLS, CDR2 YYNGEE. The J segment lost 5 bases and the V segment lost 0 bases, leaving 8 bases of the junction unmatched. The CDR3 protein is CASSVAGTAFHEQYF. The CDR3 nucleotides are TGTGCCAGCAGCGTAGCTGGGACAGCATTCCACGAGCAGTACTTC.

This chain links TRBV9 with TRBJ2-3, with unresolved D. V was clipped by 0 bases and J by 3 bases, with 5 bases between them. The CDR3 is 13 residues long. Germline values: CDR1 SGDLS, CDR2 YYNGEE. The CDR3 loop is CASSVARTDTQYF. The CDR3 nucleotides are TGTGCCAGCAGCGTAGCACGGACAGATACGCAGTATTTT.

The chain couples TRBV7-2 to TRBJ2-7; D perhaps matches TRBD1 (5 bases). The CDR3 covers 13 residues. V was shortened by 4 bases and J by 6 bases, with 13 bases between the two germline ends. Germline assignment: CDR1 SGHTA and CDR2 FQGNSA. The CDR3 here is CASSSRVRSEQYF. Written as DNA, the CDR3 is TGTGCCAGCAGCTCCAGGGTACGCTCCGAGCAGTACTTC.

V gene TRBV7-9 combines with J gene TRBJ2-1; 13 positions match TRBD2. The germline V gene has CDR1 SEHNR and CDR2 FQNEAQ (reference sequence). With V trimmed by 6 bases and J by 9 bases, 8 bases remained unmatched. The length of the CDR3 is 15 residues. The CDR3 here is CASRPGLAGSGEQFF. In DNA, the CDR3 is TGTGCCAGCAGACCGGGACTAGCGGGAAGTGGTGAGCAGTTCTTC.

V gene TRBV30 combines with J gene TRBJ2-5, with D possibly TRBD2 on 5 matching bases. Trimming took off 5 bases at V and 5 bases at J, with 15 bases between the two ends. Looked up from germline, CDR1 is GTSNPN and CDR2 is SVGIG (reference sequence). The CDR3 loop spans 13 amino acids. Written as DNA, the CDR3 is TGTGCCTGGTGCAGGAATCCGGGGGAGACCCAGTACTTC. It translates to CAWCRNPGETQYF.

The chain links TRBV19 to TRBJ1-5; 9 bases agree with TRBD1. This CDR3 is 14 amino acids long. CDR1 is LNHDA and CDR2 is SQIVND in the germline V gene (reference sequence). The V gene end was trimmed by 2 bases and the J gene end by 5 bases; junction bases not matched to a gene: 1. DNA for the CDR3: TGTGCCAGTAGTATACGGGACAGGGATCAGCCCCAGCATTTT. It yields the protein CASSIRDRDQPQHF.

The CDR3 DNA sequence: TGTGCCAGCAGCCAAGAGGTCCCCGGGGCCTACAATGAGCAGTTCTTC. This sequence encodes CASSQEVPGAYNEQFF. The J gene is TRBJ2-1, the V gene TRBV4-2, with D perhaps TRBD2 (5 bases). CDR3 length equals 16 residues. The germline V gene encodes CDR1 LGHNA and CDR2 YNFKEQ. V was cut by 0 bases and J by 2 bases, with 11 bases left in between.

This rearrangement joins TRBV18 to TRBJ2-7, with D tentatively TRBD2 (6 bases). In germline, CDR1 is KGHSH, CDR2 LQKENI. The CDR3 is 16 amino acids. V lost 0 bases and J lost 3, with 15 bases in between. In DNA, the CDR3 is TGTGCCAGCTCACCACCGGGGGGACCCTCAGACTACGAGCAGTACTTC. It translates to CASSPPGGPSDYEQYF. The full variable domain, rest sourced from reference TRBV18 and TRBJ2-7, is NAGVMQNPRHLVRRRGQEARLRCSPMKGHSHVYWYRQLPEEGLKFMVYLQKENIIDESGMPKERFSAEFPKEGPSILRIQQVVRGDSAAYFCASSPPGGPSDYEQYFGPGTRLTVT.

The chain recombines TRBV4-3 with TRBJ2-5, with D uncertain. Germline values: CDR1 LGHNA, CDR2 YSLEER. This CDR3 has 13 residues. Trimming removed 1 base from V and 3 bases from J, with 6 bases in between. DNA for the CDR3: TGCGCCAGCAGCCAAGCCCAGAAAGAGACCCAGTACTTC. Its translation: CASSQAQKETQYF.

V is TRBV5-1 and J is TRBJ2-7; D is possibly TRBD2 (6 bases). The germline V gene has CDR1 SGHRS and CDR2 YFSETQ. The V end was cut by 4 bases, the J end by 5 bases, with 22 bases between. This CDR3 is 16 amino acids long. The CDR3 bases are TGCGCCAGCAGCGAGGGACTTCCCAAGAGCGGGCACGAGCAGTACTTC. Encoded protein: CASSEGLPKSGHEQYF.

Regarding this clone: The sample carries other DNA sequences with the same CDR3. This chain uses TRBV18 with TRBJ2-7; 7 bases fit TRBD1. Trimming removed 0 bases from V and 2 bases from J; junction bases left unmatched: 1. CDR3 length: 14 amino acids. Germline-derived CDR1 and CDR2 are KGHSH and LQKENI. The CDR3 DNA is TGTGCCAGCTCACCACCGGGACAGCCCTACGAGCAGTACTTC. Protein sequence: CASSPPGQPYEQYF.

The chain joins TRBV6-1 to TRBJ2-7, with D hard to call. V lost 0 bases to trimming and J lost 2 bases, with 11 bases between them. The CDR3 is made up of 15 amino acids. The germline CDR1 and CDR2 sequences are MNHNS and SASEGT. CDR3 region: CASSEARRSAYEQYF. The CDR3 DNA reads TGTGCCAGCAGTGAAGCGAGGCGTTCTGCCTACGAGCAGTACTTC.

This chain uses TRBV5-1 with TRBJ1-1, with TRBD1 matching 7 bases. V shed 4 bases and J 7 bases; nucleotides not matched to a gene: 7. The CDR3 length is 13 residues. The germline gives CDR1 SGHRS, CDR2 YFSETQ. The CDR3 nucleotides read TGCGCCAGCAGCCAACCCTGGGACAGTGAAGCTTTCTTT. It specifies CASSQPWDSEAFF.

The chain has TRBV28 and TRBJ1-6; 10 bases map to TRBD1. CDR3 length: 16 amino acids. The ends lost 5 bases at V and 3 bases at J; junction bases unmatched: 4. Germline values: CDR1 MDHEN, CDR2 SYDVKM. CDR3 region: CASSPGDRGYNSPLHF. The CDR3 DNA reads as TGTGCCAGCAGTCCGGGGGACAGGGGCTATAATTCACCCCTCCACTTT.

J is TRBJ1-1 and V is TRBV7-3, with TRBD1 identical over 7 bases. Germline V CDR1 and CDR2: SGHTA, FQGTGA. The CDR3 consists of 13 residues. V was pared by 5 bases and J by 6 bases, with 6 bases of the junction left unmatched. In DNA, the CDR3 is TGTGCCAGCAGCCCCGACAGGGTCGCTGAAGCTTTCTTT. This gives the protein CASSPDRVAEAFF.

The chain joins TRBV4-1 to TRBJ1-1; D unresolved. The V gene lost 3 bases and the J gene lost 3 bases, with 14 bases spanning the gap. The CDR3 contains 15 residues. Per germline, CDR1 MGHRA and CDR2 YSYEKL. The CDR3 nucleotides read TGCGCCAGCAGCCATATTCTACGGCGGGACACTGAAGCTTTCTTT. The encoded protein is CASSHILRRDTEAFF.

The rearrangement joins TRBV6-5 to TRBJ1-2; TRBD1 might be the D (5 bases). V lost 6 bases, J lost 7 bases, and 15 bases lay in between. Germline V gene lookup returns CDR1 MNHEY and CDR2 SVGAGI. The CDR3 covers 13 residues. The CDR3 here is CASSSGQISGYTF. DNA for the CDR3: TGTGCCAGCAGCTCCGGACAAATATCTGGCTACACCTTC.

The J gene is TRBJ2-3, the V gene TRBV6-1, with 9 nucleotides matching TRBD1. V was pared by 2 bases and J by 5 bases, with 5 bases of the junction left unmatched. The CDR3 length is 15 residues. The germline V gene encodes CDR1 MNHNS and CDR2 SASEGT. In DNA form, the CDR3 reads TGTGCCAGCAGTGAACGGACAGGGGCTGGAGATACGCAGTATTTT. Translation: CASSERTGAGDTQYF.

The V and J genes are TRBV11-2 and TRBJ1-2; 7 bases align to TRBD1. With V trimmed by 0 bases and J by 0 bases, 4 bases remained unmatched. CDR1 and CDR2 (germline): SGHAT, FQNNGV. This CDR3 is built from 16 residues. As DNA, the CDR3 is TGTGCCAGCAGCTTAGATCCCACAGGGGCTAACTATGGCTACACCTTC. This codes for CASSLDPTGANYGYTF.

Concerning this clone itself: This sample also contains other DNA sequences that code for the same CDR3. The V and J genes are TRBV18 and TRBJ2-2; 7 nucleotides align to TRBD1. CDR1 is KGHSH and CDR2 is LQKENI in the germline V gene. The junction had 2 bases not matched to a gene; V was cut back by 1 base and J by 3 bases. The CDR3 contains 15 residues. CDR3 protein: CASSPRQGDTGELFF. In nucleotides, the CDR3 is TGTGCCAGCTCACCACGACAGGGCGACACCGGGGAGCTGTTTTTT. Full variable domain (rest looked up from reference TRBV18 and TRBJ2-2): NAGVMQNPRHLVRRRGQEARLRCSPMKGHSHVYWYRQLPEEGLKFMVYLQKENIIDESGMPKERFSAEFPKEGPSILRIQQVVRGDSAAYFCASSPRQGDTGELFFGEGSRLTVL.

The chain has TRBV5-1 and TRBJ2-7; 8 nucleotides line up with TRBD2. There are 15 residues in the CDR3. Germline CDR1 and CDR2: SGHRS and YFSETQ. V was pared by 0 bases and J by 2 bases, with 4 bases of the junction left unmatched. The CDR3 loop is CASSLVVAGTYEQYF. CDR3 sequence (DNA): TGCGCCAGCAGCTTGGTAGTAGCGGGGACCTACGAGCAGTACTTC.

J is TRBJ2-3 and V is TRBV2; 11 bases map to TRBD2. Per germline, CDR1 SNHLY and CDR2 FYNNEI. Unmatched junction bases numbered 10, after V lost 5 bases and J lost 6 bases. This CDR3 is built from 16 residues. CDR3: CASSLASGGQVDTQYF. The CDR3 coding sequence is TGTGCCAGCAGTTTGGCTAGCGGGGGGCAAGTGGATACGCAGTATTTT.

The chain is built from TRBV7-9 and TRBJ2-3; 7 nucleotides line up with TRBD1. Per germline, CDR1 SEHNR and CDR2 FQNEAQ (reference sequence). This CDR3 comprises 16 residues. V shed 4 bases and J 2 bases; nucleotides not matched to a gene: 9. CDR3 sequence: CASSSRGGAATDTQYF. CDR3 coding DNA: TGTGCCAGCAGCTCGAGAGGGGGCGCAGCCACAGATACGCAGTATTTT.

The chain has TRBV6-1 and TRBJ1-6; D possibly corresponds to TRBD1 (5 bases). With 0 bases removed from V and 9 bases from J, the gap between germline ends came to 15 bases. CDR3 size: 16 residues. CDR1 and CDR2 (germline): MNHNS, SASEGT. This CDR3 is CASSEAFGGVSSPLHF. CDR3 in DNA: TGTGCCAGCAGTGAAGCGTTCGGGGGGGTAAGTTCACCCCTCCACTTT.